These 29 T cell receptor beta chains were sequenced from one sample in a study of cytomegalovirus exposure and HLA in healthy donors (dated by TCRdb to between 2016 and 2019). The receptor library was made with the immunoSEQ multiplex PCR assay. A mixture of 60 forward primers for TCR Vbeta segments and 13 reverse primers for TCR Jbeta segments was used in the multiplex PCR. TCRdb obtained this table from immuneACCESS and retained in-frame rearrangements with V and J assigned. These tables miss some clones; where compared with another copy, unresolved V genes account for less than half of the shortfall, and the remainder is unexplained. The sample has some 180,000 clones on record, roughly 77% of them singletons. In total, the top ten clones hold 1.5% to 2% of the sample. Sequences were obtained from PBMCs. The receptors come from a woman in her thirties in good health and CMV-seronegative.

J is TRBJ2-3 and V is TRBV19, with 10 bases matching TRBD1. The CDR3 is made up of 16 amino acids. Unmatched junction bases numbered 10, after V lost 6 bases and J lost 4 bases. From germline, CDR1 is LNHDA and CDR2 SQIVND (reference sequence). The CDR3 DNA is TGTGCCAGTAGCCTACCGGGACAGGGGTTTGCAGATACGCAGTATTTT. Amino acids: CASSLPGQGFADTQYF.

The V call is TRBV5-1, the J call TRBJ1-4; D remains ambiguous. This CDR3 contains 15 residues. CDR1 is SGHRS and CDR2 is YFSETQ in the germline V gene. Trimming took off 4 bases at V and 5 bases at J, with 15 bases between the two ends. CDR3 sequence (DNA): TGCGCCAGCAGCGCTGCGGGAGATCTGAATGAAAAACTGTTTTTT. Translating it yields CASSAAGDLNEKLFF. The full variable domain, completed using reference TRBV5-1 and TRBJ1-4, is KAGVTQTPRYLIKTRGQQVTLSCSPISGHRSVSWYQQTPGQGLQFLFEYFSETQRNKGNFPGRFSGRQFSNSRSEMNVSTLELGDSALYLCASSAAGDLNEKLFFGSGTQLSVL.

This rearrangement joins TRBV11-2 to TRBJ2-2; D is uncertain. The germline V gene has CDR1 SGHAT and CDR2 FQNNGV. Trimming left V 1 base short and J 0 bases short, with 15 bases between. This CDR3 is built from 18 residues. The CDR3 nucleotides read TGTGCCAGCAGCTTAGTGGCTAGTGGGTATCCGAACACCGGGGAGCTGTTTTTT. Protein sequence: CASSLVASGYPNTGELFF.

The chain couples TRBV6-4 to TRBJ1-1, with 7 bases lining up with TRBD1. V lost 8 bases and J lost 3; bases outside the gene matches: 12. The CDR3 totals 15 residues. The germline V gene has CDR1 MRHNA and CDR2 SNTAGT. The chain's CDR3 is CASAAHPTGDTEAFF. CDR3 in DNA: TGTGCCAGCGCAGCTCATCCTACAGGGGACACTGAAGCTTTCTTT.

This clone was counted only a few times. The chain links TRBV27 to TRBJ2-7; TRBD2 aligns across 14 bases. With 6 bases clipped from V and 7 bases from J, the junction kept 17 bases outside the gene matches. CDR1 is MNHEY, CDR2 SMNVEV, per germline (reference sequence). The CDR3 consists of 18 residues. DNA for the CDR3: TGTGCCAGCAGCCCCGCCGGACTAGCGGGGGGCGGCATTGGAGAGCAGTACTTC. Its protein is CASSPAGLAGGGIGEQYF.

The genes are TRBV30 and TRBJ1-6; 8 nucleotides line up with TRBD1. The CDR3 length is 13 residues. V dropped 5 bases and J dropped 7; count of bases not matched to a gene: 4. Germline lookup yields CDR1 GTSNPN and CDR2 SVGIG (reference sequence). Written as DNA, the CDR3 is TGTGCCTGGGATACAGGGGGGAATTCACCCCTCCACTTT. Protein sequence: CAWDTGGNSPLHF.

Concerning this clone: An end of the junction differs from the germline gene, which may be a read error. The sample contains more than one DNA sequence encoding this CDR3. The V and J genes are TRBV18 and TRBJ2-7; 12 positions match TRBD1. The length of the CDR3 is 15 residues. CDR1 is KGHSH and CDR2 is LQKENI in the germline V gene. This CDR3 reads CASSPGTGGGYEQYF. The CDR3 nucleotides read TGCGCCAGCTCACCCGGGACAGGGGGCGGTTACGAGCAGTACTTC.

This clone was found once. The rearrangement links TRBV7-9 to TRBJ2-7, with D perhaps matching TRBD2 (5 bases). Germline values: CDR1 SEHNR, CDR2 FQNEAQ (reference sequence). V dropped 4 bases and J dropped 1 base, with 8 bases sitting between them. The CDR3 extends over 13 amino acids. The CDR3, as DNA: TGTGCCAGCAGCTCGGGGAATTCCTACGAGCAGTACTTC. It encodes CASSSGNSYEQYF.

The chain recombines TRBV29-1 with TRBJ1-2; D remains unclear. This CDR3 is 13 amino acids long. The V end lost 8 bases, the J end lost 6 bases, and 19 bases lay between the germline ends. Per germline, CDR1 SQVTM and CDR2 ANQGSEA. In DNA, the CDR3 is TGCAGCCCGCAAACGCGTGTCCGGGATGGCTACACCTTC. Translated, it gives CSPQTRVRDGYTF.

The DNA of the CDR3 is TGTGCCAGCAGTGAAGGGACAGGGGGCCCCTACGAGCAGTACTTC. Translation gives CASSEGTGGPYEQYF. V usage is TRBV6-1 and J usage is TRBJ2-7, with 11 nucleotides matching TRBD1. Germline V gene sequence: CDR1 MNHNS, CDR2 SASEGT. With 1 base clipped from V and 2 bases from J, the junction kept 1 base outside the gene matches. This CDR3 contains 15 residues.

The rearrangement uses TRBV5-1 and TRBJ2-1, with TRBD1 identical over 12 bases. This CDR3 has 17 amino acids. Per the germline V gene, CDR1 is SGHRS and CDR2 is YFSETQ. V shed 4 bases, J shed 9 bases, and the junction held 14 bases outside the gene matches. CDR3 in amino acids: CASSVDPRGQGAGEQFF. In DNA, the CDR3 is TGCGCCAGCAGCGTAGACCCTCGGGGACAGGGGGCCGGTGAGCAGTTCTTC.

The V gene is TRBV5-1, the J gene TRBJ2-7, with D tentatively TRBD1 (6 bases). Trimming shortened V by 4 bases and J by 1 base, and 21 bases separated the two germline ends. The germline V gene encodes CDR1 SGHRS and CDR2 YFSETQ. This CDR3 comprises 17 residues. The CDR3 coding sequence is TGCGCCAGCAGCGTCCACGGGGCAAAAGGGGGATCCTACGAGCAGTACTTC. Protein: CASSVHGAKGGSYEQYF.

This chain links TRBV20-1 with TRBJ2-7; D may be TRBD1 (6 bases). The CDR3 is made up of 11 amino acids. CDR1 is DFQATT and CDR2 is SNEGSKA in the germline V gene (reference sequence). Trimming stripped 6 bases from V and 7 bases from J, with 13 bases between. In nucleotides, the CDR3 is TGCAGTGCCCGGAGAGGGGGAGAGCAGTACTTC. It translates to CSARRGGEQYF.

The chain carries TRBV7-2 and TRBJ1-6; D call uncertain. The germline V gene has CDR1 SGHTA and CDR2 FQGNSA. Trimming removed 2 bases at V and 14 bases at J, with 10 bases between. The CDR3 length is 12 residues. The DNA of the CDR3 is TGTGCCAGCAGCTTAACTGCCACCACCCTCCACTTT. It yields the protein CASSLTATTLHF. Together with reference TRBV7-2 and TRBJ1-6, the CDR3 gives the full variable domain: GAGVSQSPSNKVTEKGKDVELRCDPISGHTALYWYRQSLGQGLEFLIYFQGNSAPDKSGLPSDRFSAERTGGSVSTLTIQRTQQEDSAVYLCASSLTATTLHFGNGTRLTVT.

This clone occurred a few times. V is TRBV30 and J is TRBJ1-6; D unclear. Looked up from germline, CDR1 is GTSNPN and CDR2 is SVGIG (reference sequence). CDR3 length equals 12 residues. Trimming pared 3 bases from V and 14 bases from J, leaving 14 bases between. CDR3 sequence: CAWSLGGSSLHF. CDR3 nucleotides: TGTGCCTGGAGCCTGGGCGGGTCATCCCTCCACTTT.

The count of this clone is one. The chain employs TRBV9 and TRBJ1-6; TRBD1 aligns across 8 bases. The CDR3 runs to 16 residues. Germline V gene sequence: CDR1 SGDLS, CDR2 YYNGEE. The V and J ends lost 0 bases and 7 bases, in that order; junction bases with no gene match: 6. CDR3 residues: CASSVDRDRMNSPLHF. DNA for the CDR3: TGTGCCAGCAGCGTAGACCGGGACAGGATGAATTCACCCCTCCACTTT. Drawing the rest from reference TRBV9 and TRBJ1-6, the complete variable domain is DSGVTQTPKHLITATGQRVTLRCSPRSGDLSVYWYQQSLDQGLQFLIQYYNGEERAKGNILERFSAQQFPDLHSELNLSSLELGDSALYFCASSVDRDRMNSPLHFGNGTRLTVT.

To note about this clone: In this CDR3 the conserved last residue, phenylalanine or tryptophan, is missing, so a read error is likely. The DNA is left out, because the CDR3 cannot be placed on it with certainty; the CDR3 is given as TCRdb lists it. V and J are TRBV7-9 and TRBJ2-7; TRBD2, the table's D call, was not compared with the DNA. The CDR3 contains 13 residues when both ends are counted. Germline assignment: CDR1 SEHNR and CDR2 FQNEAQ (reference sequence). CDR3 sequence reads: CASSPSGGSLSYL.

This chain joins TRBV7-9 and TRBJ2-7; a possible D gene is TRBD1 (5 bases). Trimming took 6 bases from V and 3 from J, leaving 12 bases between them. CDR3 size: 13 residues. The germline CDR1 and CDR2 sequences are SEHNR and FQNEAQ (reference sequence). Here the CDR3 reads CASRSRASYEQYF. For the CDR3, the DNA is TGTGCCAGCAGGTCCAGGGCCAGCTACGAGCAGTACTTC.

The CDR3 loop reads CASAGVINEQFF. CDR3 DNA sequence: TGTGCCAGCGCAGGGGTGATCAATGAGCAGTTCTTC. The rearrangement uses TRBV6-5 and TRBJ2-1, with D maybe TRBD1 (6 bases). Germline CDR1 MNHEY, CDR2 SVGAGI. The length of the CDR3 is 12 residues. V gave up 8 bases and J gave up 6 bases, with 11 bases separating them.

This chain links TRBV5-4 with TRBJ2-7, with TRBD1 matching 7 bases. CDR3 length: 15 residues. With 0 bases clipped from V and 5 bases from J, the junction kept 8 bases outside the gene matches. Germline assignment: CDR1 SGHNT and CDR2 YYREEE (reference sequence). CDR3 protein: CASSLAGRGSHEQYF. The DNA for the CDR3 is TGTGCCAGCAGCTTGGCCGGCAGGGGGTCCCACGAGCAGTACTTC.

The chain joins TRBV30 to TRBJ2-6; D is possibly TRBD1 (5 bases). V shed 3 bases and J shed 0 bases, with 15 bases lying between them. This CDR3 region has 17 residues. The germline CDR1 and CDR2 sequences are GTSNPN and SVGIG (reference sequence). The CDR3 loop is CAWSGSKTASGANVLTF. Written as DNA, the CDR3 is TGTGCCTGGAGCGGGTCGAAGACAGCCTCTGGGGCCAACGTCCTGACTTTC.

This chain connects TRBV4-3 to TRBJ2-1, with 10 bases aligning to TRBD1. Germline assignment: CDR1 LGHNA and CDR2 YSLEER. This CDR3 has 15 residues. V lost 1 base and J lost 4; bases outside the gene matches: 1. The CDR3, as DNA: TGCGCCAGCAGCCAAGGGGACAGGGGTTACAATGAGCAGTTCTTC. Its translation is CASSQGDRGYNEQFF.

The chain uses TRBV5-1 and TRBJ2-3; D might be TRBD1 (8 bases). Germline-derived CDR1 and CDR2 are SGHRS and YFSETQ. The CDR3 runs to 18 residues. Trimming pared 4 bases from V and 3 bases from J, leaving 24 bases between. For the CDR3, the DNA is TGCGCCAGCAGCGTCCCAACAGGGGGAGGGGTGGAGACAGATACGCAGTATTTT. Translated, it gives CASSVPTGGGVETDTQYF.

The CDR3 sequence is CASSLTGQGMGEQFF. The CDR3 DNA reads TGTGCCAGCAGCTTAACTGGACAGGGCATGGGTGAGCAGTTCTTC. This chain joins TRBV7-9 and TRBJ2-1; 8 bases are a match to TRBD1. The CDR3 totals 15 residues. After removal of 2 bases from V and 9 bases from J, the junction contained 9 bases not matched to a gene. In germline, CDR1 is SEHNR, CDR2 FQNEAQ (reference sequence).

This chain connects TRBV7-9 to TRBJ1-2, with a tentative D call TRBD1 (6 bases). V was cut by 1 base and J by 1 base, with 16 bases left in between. There are 17 residues in the CDR3. Germline V gene data show CDR1 as SEHNR and CDR2 as FQNEAQ (reference sequence). CDR3 loop: CASSLGGTMKLNYGYTF. For the CDR3, the DNA is TGTGCCAGCAGCTTAGGGGGGACAATGAAGCTTAACTATGGCTACACCTTC.

The genes are TRBV27 and TRBJ2-7; TRBD2 matches 7 bases. Germline lookup yields CDR1 MNHEY and CDR2 SMNVEV (reference sequence). Trimming took 2 bases from V and 8 from J; bases not matched to a gene: 3. This CDR3 is 12 amino acids long. The CDR3 sequence is CASSLTGGKQYF. The CDR3 DNA reads as TGTGCCAGCAGTTTAACGGGGGGAAAGCAGTACTTC.

The rearrangement links TRBV5-1 to TRBJ2-5; the D gene is possibly TRBD1 (5 bases). The CDR3 is made up of 16 amino acids. V lost 3 bases to trimming and J lost 1 base, with 16 bases between them. Germline assignment: CDR1 SGHRS and CDR2 YFSETQ. The CDR3 nucleotides read TGCGCCAGCAGCTCCCAACCTACAGGTTTCCAAGAGACCCAGTACTTC. Amino acid sequence: CASSSQPTGFQETQYF.

V gene TRBV7-2 combines with J gene TRBJ2-7, with TRBD2 as a possible D gene (5 bases). Germline V gene lookup returns CDR1 SGHTA and CDR2 FQGNSA. V shed 1 base and J shed 3 bases, with 10 bases lying between them. There are 14 residues in the CDR3. The CDR3, as DNA: TGTGCCAGCAGCTTAGGGGAGTTTTACTACGAGCAGTACTTC. Its translation is CASSLGEFYYEQYF.

The genes are TRBV7-6 and TRBJ2-7, with 7 bases fitting TRBD1. The CDR3 has 15 residues. Germline trimming cut 5 bases from V and 3 bases from J; bases unmatched to any gene: 10. The V gene's germline CDR1 is SGHVS and CDR2 FNYEAQ. The CDR3 protein is CASSPGTATFYEQYF. The CDR3 nucleotides read TGTGCCAGCAGCCCAGGGACAGCAACCTTCTACGAGCAGTACTTC.